The rows below give T cell receptor beta chains drawn from one sample of a study of blood T cell repertoires in COVID-19. Method: immunoSEQ multiplex PCR; TCRdb's copy keeps in-frame clones and lacks some. There are some 50,000 clones in the sample; more than 85% occur only once, and approximately 8.4% lies in the top ten. Sequencing input: peripheral blood. The receptors here all came from a woman between 65 and 79 years old with active COVID-19. The CDR3 runs from the conserved cysteine through the conserved F or W. D genes are given only for firm matches. The size field is filled for only some rows; it gives once, few, many or a size class.

j_call	clone_size	v_call	d_call	cdr3_nt	cdr3_aa
TRBJ1-5	-	TRBV27	-	TGTGCCAGCAGTTTACACGGTAATCGCAATCAGCCCCAGCATTTT	CASSLHGNRNQPQHF
TRBJ2-7	-	TRBV5-8	-	TGTGCCAGCAGGAGATATACCTACGAGCAGTACTTC	CASRRYTYEQYF
TRBJ1-2	-	TRBV30	-	TGTGCCTGGAGTGCCCGAAGTCTTAGGGGAATATGGTATGGCTACACCTTC	CAWSARSLRGIWYGYTF
TRBJ1-1	-	TRBV9	TRBD1	TGTGCCAGCAGCAGACAGGGGGCGCAGGGCACTGAAGCTTTCTTT	CASSRQGAQGTEAFF
TRBJ2-3	-	TRBV30	-	TGTGCCTGGAGTGGAGCAGATACGCAGTATTTT	CAWSGADTQYF
TRBJ2-4	-	TRBV5-1	-	TGCGCCAGCAGCTTGGGTGCGGGGATAGCCAAAAACATTCAGTACTTC	CASSLGAGIAKNIQYF
TRBJ1-5	-	TRBV10-2	TRBD1	TGCGCCAGCAGTCGGACAGGGGGCGATCAGCCCCAGCATTTT	CASSRTGGDQPQHF
TRBJ1-4	-	TRBV7-6	-	TGTGCCAGCAGCCCCCAGACAGGCTTTAATGAAAAACTGTTTTTT	CASSPQTGFNEKLFF
TRBJ2-2	-	TRBV19	-	TGTGCCAGTAGTATCATGGGGACAAACACCGGGGAGCTGTTTTTT	CASSIMGTNTGELFF
TRBJ2-7	-	TRBV7-9	-	TGTGCCAGCAGCTCCAGCACCGGGACAATCCTTCAACTCTACGAGCAGTACTTC	CASSSSTGTILQLYEQYF
TRBJ2-6	-	TRBV28	-	TGTGCCAGCAGTTCCCGTTTGGTCCCGGGCTCTGGGGCCAACGTCCTGACTTTC	CASSSRLVPGSGANVLTF
TRBJ1-1	-	TRBV5-1	TRBD1	TGCGCCAGCAGCCAGGGGACAGTTTTCACTGAAGCTTTCTTT	CASSQGTVFTEAFF
TRBJ1-1	-	TRBV28	TRBD1	TGTGCCAGCAGGACAGGGGGAGCTTGGGCTGAAGCTTTCTTT	CASRTGGAWAEAFF
TRBJ2-5	-	TRBV18	TRBD2	TGTGCCAGCTCACCTATAGCGGGAGATATGGAGACCCAGTACTTC	CASSPIAGDMETQYF
TRBJ1-2	-	TRBV15	TRBD1	TGTGCCACCAGCAGAGATGGGGGACAGGGTTATGGCTATGGCTACACCTTC	CATSRDGGQGYGYGYTF
TRBJ2-6	-	TRBV5-1	TRBD1	TGCGCCAGCAGCTCCAGGGGGCAAACTGGGGCCAACGTCCTGACTTTC	CASSSRGQTGANVLTF
TRBJ2-5	-	TRBV19	-	TGTGCCAGTAGTATATCAGGGATCGAGACCCAGTACTTC	CASSISGIETQYF
TRBJ2-4	-	TRBV4-1	TRBD1	TGCGCCAGCAGCCAAGAAAGGACAGGGCTGGCCATTCAGTACTTC	CASSQERTGLAIQYF
TRBJ2-7	once	TRBV28	TRBD2	TGTGCCAGCACCCTAGGTAGCGGGGAATACGAGCAGTACTTC	CASTLGSGEYEQYF
TRBJ2-3	-	TRBV7-8	TRBD1	TGTGCCAGCAGCGAAATGGGCGGGACAGGACGCACAGATACGCAGTATTTT	CASSEMGGTGRTDTQYF
TRBJ2-7	-	TRBV5-1	-	TGCGCCAGCAGCTTGGGCGGCACCTACGAGCAGTACTTC	CASSLGGTYEQYF
TRBJ2-7	-	TRBV4-1	-	TGCGCCAGCAGCCAAGATCGTCCGTTCTACTCCTACGAGCAGTACTTC	CASSQDRPFYSYEQYF
TRBJ2-5	few	TRBV7-8	-	TGTGCCAGCAGCTTAGTCCCCCGCGGAGAGACCCAGTACTTC	CASSLVPRGETQYF
TRBJ2-3	-	TRBV19	TRBD2	TGTGCCAGTAGTTCAGGTATAGCGGGAGGGCCCACAGATACGCAGTATTTT	CASSSGIAGGPTDTQYF
TRBJ2-5	-	TRBV2	TRBD2	TGTGCCAGCAGAGACCGGGGGGCCCAGTACTTC	CASRDRGAQYF
TRBJ2-5	-	TRBV24-1	TRBD2	TGTGCCACCAGTGATTTCGGCTACTGGACTAGCGGGCGGGAGACCCAGTACTTC	CATSDFGYWTSGRETQYF
TRBJ2-5	-	TRBV21-1	-	TGTGCCAGCAGCAAAGGGACTAGCGGGAGGGCCGGGGAGACCCAGTACTTC	CASSKGTSGRAGETQYF
TRBJ2-3	-	TRBV5-4	TRBD2	TGTGCCAGCAGCTTGGCTAGCGGGAGGTTTACAGATACGCAGTATTTT	CASSLASGRFTDTQYF
TRBJ2-1	-	TRBV18	-	TGTGCCAGCTCGACCACTTCGGGTGAGCAGTTCTTC	CASSTTSGEQFF
TRBJ2-5	-	TRBV28	-	TGTGCCAGCAGCCCCTATTGGGGGGGCCGGCAAGAGACCCAGTACTTC	CASSPYWGGRQETQYF
TRBJ2-7	-	TRBV5-6	TRBD2	TGTGCCAGCATACTAGCGGGAGACAGGAACGAGCAGTACTTC	CASILAGDRNEQYF
TRBJ1-1	-	TRBV6-5	TRBD1	TGTGCCAGCAGCAAGACAGGGCTAGGCACTGAAGCTTTCTTT	CASSKTGLGTEAFF
TRBJ2-2	-	TRBV3-1/TRBV3-2	-	TGTGCCAGCAGCCAAGGCGGCTTGAACACCGGGGAGCTGTTTTTT	CASSQGGLNTGELFF
TRBJ2-2	once	TRBV30	TRBD1	TGTGCCTCGGGGGACAGGCTGAACACCGGGGAGCTGTTTTTT	CASGDRLNTGELFF
TRBJ2-7	-	TRBV7-2	TRBD2	TGTGCCAGCAGCCCGTTAGCGGGAGCTTTAGCCTACGAGCAGTACTTC	CASSPLAGALAYEQYF
TRBJ2-1	-	TRBV5-1	-	TGCGCCAGCGGGGACATCATGTCCTACAATGAGCAGTTCTTC	CASGDIMSYNEQFF
TRBJ2-1	-	TRBV27	TRBD2	TGTGCCAGCAGCCGACTAGCGGGGGATGAGCAGTTCTTC	CASSRLAGDEQFF
TRBJ1-3	-	TRBV7-8	-	TGTGCCAGCAGCTCAACGACAGGTCCTCACCCCTCTGGAAACACCATATATTTT	CASSSTTGPHPSGNTIYF
TRBJ2-1	once	TRBV4-1	TRBD2	TGCGCCAGCAGCCTCCAAGGGACTAGCGGGTACAATGAGCAGTTCTTC	CASSLQGTSGYNEQFF
TRBJ1-2	few	TRBV7-9	-	TGTGCCAGCAGCCCGAGGATCTATGGCTACACCTTC	CASSPRIYGYTF
TRBJ2-7	-	TRBV28	-	TGTGCCAGCAGCCTCGGTGATCAGGGGACCGAGCAGTACTTC	CASSLGDQGTEQYF
TRBJ1-5	few	TRBV19	-	TGTGCCAGTAGTAACTCCGGGCCCGGGGGGCCCCAGCATTTT	CASSNSGPGGPQHF
TRBJ2-3	-	TRBV14	-	TGTGCCAGCAGCCACATCACTAGCACAGATACGCAGTATTTT	CASSHITSTDTQYF
TRBJ2-1	-	TRBV9	TRBD2	TGTGCCAGCAGCGGCTATATAGCGGGCGCCGTCGATGAGCAGTTCTTC	CASSGYIAGAVDEQFF
TRBJ1-5	-	TRBV28	-	TGTGCCAGCACCCCGGGGGGAGGAAATCAGCCCCAGCATTTT	CASTPGGGNQPQHF
TRBJ2-7	-	TRBV5-1	TRBD2	TGCGCCAGCAGCTTGGCGGGAGGGCCCACTGGGGAGCAGTACTTC	CASSLAGGPTGEQYF
TRBJ2-3	once	TRBV4-1	TRBD1	TGCGCCAGCACTACAGGGGTGGGGAGAGATACGCAGTATTTT	CASTTGVGRDTQYF
TRBJ2-2	-	TRBV6-5	TRBD2	TGTGCCAGCAGTTTCGGGACTAGCGCCGGGGAGCTGTTTTTT	CASSFGTSAGELFF
TRBJ2-2	-	TRBV5-4	-	TGTGCCAGCAGCTTGGTCGGGAACACCGGGGAGCTGTTTTTT	CASSLVGNTGELFF
TRBJ1-5	-	TRBV7-2	-	TGTGCCAGCAGCCTCCGGGGAGGGAATCAGCCCCAGCATTTT	CASSLRGGNQPQHF
TRBJ2-3	-	TRBV4-1	TRBD2	TGCGCCAGCAGCCAAGATCCTAGCGGGAGTGGGGCGGACACAGATACGCAGTATTTT	CASSQDPSGSGADTDTQYF
TRBJ2-5	-	TRBV7-7	TRBD2	TGTGCTAGCAGCTTCGGTGGTAGCGGGAGTGTTGGGGAGACCCAGTACTTC	CASSFGGSGSVGETQYF
TRBJ2-7	-	TRBV27	TRBD1	TGTGCCAGCAGTCCCGGGACAGGCGACTACGAGCAGTACTTC	CASSPGTGDYEQYF
TRBJ1-4	-	TRBV19	-	TGTGCCAGTTCCCGACTAGGGGCCCTTAATGAAAAACTGTTTTTT	CASSRLGALNEKLFF
TRBJ2-7	-	TRBV9	TRBD2	TGTGCCAGCAGCCCCGAGGGGACTACGTTAACCTACGAGCAGTACTTC	CASSPEGTTLTYEQYF
TRBJ1-2	-	TRBV19	-	TGTGCCAGTAGCGAAATCGGGTTTGGCTACACCTTC	CASSEIGFGYTF
TRBJ2-5	-	TRBV5-6	TRBD2	TGTGCCAGCAGCGAAGAGTGGACTAGCGGACAAGAGACCCAGTACTTC	CASSEEWTSGQETQYF
TRBJ2-3	-	TRBV11-2	TRBD2	TGTGCCAGCAGCTTAGGGGCTAGCGGGGGCACAGATACGCAGTATTTT	CASSLGASGGTDTQYF